The source of this TCR beta chain is a study of T cells in Graves' hyperthyroidism and ophthalmopathy. About this clonotype itself: What it binds is unknown.

The CDR3 consists of 15 residues. The germline V and J ends were trimmed by 7 bases and 9 bases, with 22 bases remaining between them. CDR1 and CDR2 (germline): SGHTA, FQGNSA. TCR beta CDR3 region amplification was performed from RNA transcripts. Researchers ran a first-round RT-PCR on the TCR CDR3 using the HTBI primer set. TCRdb re-called the multiplex PCR reads with MiXCR, one entry per CDR3 protein. The table includes about 700,000 distinct CDR3 sequences, 14% detected once. Regarding the study as a whole: Researchers report that a 13 V-J model separated ophthalmopathy from stable hyperthyroidism.

A lack of ophthalmopathy progression within 18 months defined stable Graves' hyperthyroidism. The PBMCs studied were ones that came from 8 to 10 ml fresh peripheral blood. The sequence came from a woman between 18 and 29 years old with Graves' hyperthyroidism. J is TRBJ2-1 and V is TRBV7-2; tentatively, D is TRBD1 or TRBD2 (6 bases each). The specimen was blood. CDR3 coding DNA: TGTGCCAGCACTATAGGGGGGCCACGCCGAAGTGAGCAGTTCTTC. It is translated as CASTIGGPRRSEQFF.